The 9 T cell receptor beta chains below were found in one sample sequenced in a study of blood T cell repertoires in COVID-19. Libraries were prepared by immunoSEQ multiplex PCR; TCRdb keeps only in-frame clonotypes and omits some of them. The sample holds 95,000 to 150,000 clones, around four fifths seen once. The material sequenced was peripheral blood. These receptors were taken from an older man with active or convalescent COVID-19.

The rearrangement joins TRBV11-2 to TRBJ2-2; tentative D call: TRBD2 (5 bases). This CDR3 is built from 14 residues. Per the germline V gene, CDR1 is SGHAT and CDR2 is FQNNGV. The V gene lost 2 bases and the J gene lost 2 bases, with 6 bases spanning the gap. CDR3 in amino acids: CASSLSGNTGELFF. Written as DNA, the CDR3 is TGTGCCAGCAGCTTAAGCGGCAACACCGGGGAGCTGTTTTTT.

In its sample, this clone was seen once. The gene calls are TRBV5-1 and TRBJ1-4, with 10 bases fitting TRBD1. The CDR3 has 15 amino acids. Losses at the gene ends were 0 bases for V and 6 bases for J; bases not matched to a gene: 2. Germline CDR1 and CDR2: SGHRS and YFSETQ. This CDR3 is CASSLAGTGDEKLFF. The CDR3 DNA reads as TGCGCCAGCAGCTTGGCCGGGACAGGGGATGAAAAACTGTTTTTT.

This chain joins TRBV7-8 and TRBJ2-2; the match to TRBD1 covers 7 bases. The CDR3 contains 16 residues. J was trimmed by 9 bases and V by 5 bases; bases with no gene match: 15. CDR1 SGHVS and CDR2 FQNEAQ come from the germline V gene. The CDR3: CASSPGTPQGVWELFF. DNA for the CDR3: TGTGCCAGCAGCCCAGGGACACCCCAGGGGGTGTGGGAGCTGTTTTTT.

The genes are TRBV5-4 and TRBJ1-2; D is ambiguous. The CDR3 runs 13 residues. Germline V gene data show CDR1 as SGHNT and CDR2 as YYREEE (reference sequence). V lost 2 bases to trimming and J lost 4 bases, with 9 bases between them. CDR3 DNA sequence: TGTGCCAGCAGCTTTGAGGGAGCCTATGGCTACACCTTC. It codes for CASSFEGAYGYTF.

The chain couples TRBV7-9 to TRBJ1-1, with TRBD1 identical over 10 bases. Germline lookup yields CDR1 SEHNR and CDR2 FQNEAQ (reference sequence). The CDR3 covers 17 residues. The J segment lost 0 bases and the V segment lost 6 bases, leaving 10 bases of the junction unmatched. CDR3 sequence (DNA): TGTGCCAGCAGGGCTTTAGGACAGGGGGGAGTGAACACTGAAGCTTTCTTT. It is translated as CASRALGQGGVNTEAFF.

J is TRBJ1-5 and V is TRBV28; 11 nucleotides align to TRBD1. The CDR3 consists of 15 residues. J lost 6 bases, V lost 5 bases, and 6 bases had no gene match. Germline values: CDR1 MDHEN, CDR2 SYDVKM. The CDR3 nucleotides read TGTGCCAGCAGTCGGGACAGGGGGGGTGGTCAGCCCCAGCATTTT. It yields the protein CASSRDRGGGQPQHF.

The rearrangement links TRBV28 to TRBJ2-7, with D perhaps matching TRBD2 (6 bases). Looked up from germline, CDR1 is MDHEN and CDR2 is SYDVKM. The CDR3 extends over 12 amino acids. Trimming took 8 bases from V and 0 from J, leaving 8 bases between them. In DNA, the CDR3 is TGTGCCAGCCGGGGGAGCTCCTACGAGCAGTACTTC. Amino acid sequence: CASRGSSYEQYF.

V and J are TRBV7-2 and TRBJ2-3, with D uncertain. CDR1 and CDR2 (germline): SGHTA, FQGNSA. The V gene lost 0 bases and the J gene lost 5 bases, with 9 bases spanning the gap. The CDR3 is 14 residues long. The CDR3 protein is CASSLALPRDTQYF. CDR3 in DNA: TGTGCCAGCAGCTTAGCGCTGCCGCGAGATACGCAGTATTTT.

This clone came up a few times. Written as DNA, the CDR3 is TGTGCCAGCAGTTACGCGGAGGCGAACACTGAAGCTTTCTTT. Protein: CASSYAEANTEAFF. This chain connects TRBV6-6 to TRBJ1-1; unclear D gene. The germline CDR1 and CDR2 sequences are MNHNY and SVGAGI (reference sequence). V was shortened by 2 bases and J by 1 base, with 8 bases between the two germline ends. The CDR3 extends over 14 amino acids.